The clone carrying this TCR beta chain has just a few counts. The antigen is undetermined. Germline assignment: CDR1 MNHNS and CDR2 SASEGT. This CDR3 region has 13 residues. V shed 9 bases and J shed 8 bases, with 19 bases lying between them. The record originates from a study of spatial heterogeneity in lung cancer. Study-level points and caveats: The study found that expanded intratumoral alpha and beta TCR counts tracked tumor mutation counts.

Noted time point: sample taken at primary tumor resection. Tumor, nontumor lung or frozen PBMC supplied whole RNA, sequenced without sorting. TCRdb ran MiXCR on the 5' RACE reads and lists one entry per CDR3 protein. The repertoire holds several thousand distinct CDR3 sequences, with roughly 22% as singletons. This specimen was lung tumor tissue, taken at surgery. The chain links TRBV6-1 to TRBJ1-2; TRBD1 is a possible D gene (6 bases). The receptor was derived from a male donor with early-stage non-small cell lung cancer. CDR3 DNA: TGTGCCAGAAAACAGGGTACACTCTACGGCTACACCTTC. As protein: CARKQGTLYGYTF.